This entry concerns a single T cell receptor (beta chain). What it binds is not known. The CDR3 runs 14 residues. The V and J ends lost 5 bases and 9 bases, in that order; junction bases with no gene match: 7. Germline CDR1 is ENHRY and CDR2 is SYGVKD. Clones were read by immunoSEQ multiplex PCR, and TCRdb kept only the in-frame ones, dropping some. Of approximately 120,000 clones in the sample, 70% to 90% were seen once. The source of the sample is a study of T cell responses to AZD1222 COVID-19 vaccine. On the study more broadly: Pooling was applied to second doses at about 4 or about 12 weeks.

Findings and limits, study-wide: White British donors predominated, females outnumbered males, and clonal diversity was possibly underestimated. Seropositive AZD1222 recipients at baseline numbered only five to seven. Researchers took repertoire samples only after the peak T cell response had come.

The sequencing used peripheral blood, collected on day 0 of AZD1222 vaccination. The sequence was collected from an adult in good health. The chain joins TRBV10-3 to TRBJ1-6; 7 bases fit TRBD1. The CDR3 region is CAISPGTAPSPLHF. CDR3 bases: TGTGCCATCAGTCCCGGGACAGCCCCTTCACCCCTCCACTTT.